This T cell receptor (beta chain) was captured in a study of cytomegalovirus exposure and HLA in healthy donors. This clone was seen more than once but under ten times. The antigen remains undetermined. CDR1 is MNHEY and CDR2 is SVGAGI in the germline V gene. This CDR3 has 15 amino acids. V lost 0 bases, J lost 3 bases, and 9 bases lay in between. The PCR used 60 Vbeta and 13 Jbeta primers. Profiling relied on immunoSEQ multiplex PCR, and the TCRdb table lists in-frame clones only, not all of them. The profile shows fewer than 200,000 clones, 65% to 70% of them singletons. Whole-study findings and limits: The authors enumerated some 160 TCR beta chains as linked to cytomegalovirus.

The V and J genes are TRBV6-5 and TRBJ1-5; D is unclear. The sequencing input was PBMCs. This receptor was identified in a woman aged 18-30 years in good health and CMV-seropositive. Written as DNA, the CDR3 is TGTGCCAGCAGTTACTCGTCCGGGTCCAATCAGCCCCAGCATTTT. Its protein product is CASSYSSGSNQPQHF.